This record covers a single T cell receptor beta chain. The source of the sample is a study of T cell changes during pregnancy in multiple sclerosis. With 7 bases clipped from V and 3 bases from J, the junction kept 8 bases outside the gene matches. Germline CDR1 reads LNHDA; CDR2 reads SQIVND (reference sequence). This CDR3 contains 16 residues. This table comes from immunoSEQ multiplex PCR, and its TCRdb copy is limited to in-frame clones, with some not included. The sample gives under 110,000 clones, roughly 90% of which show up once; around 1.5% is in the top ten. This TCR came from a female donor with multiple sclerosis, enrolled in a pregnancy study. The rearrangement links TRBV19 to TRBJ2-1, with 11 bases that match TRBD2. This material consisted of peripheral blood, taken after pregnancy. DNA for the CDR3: TGTGCCAGTATGCTAGCGGGAGGCGGGGTCTACAATGAGCAGTTCTTC. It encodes CASMLAGGGVYNEQFF.